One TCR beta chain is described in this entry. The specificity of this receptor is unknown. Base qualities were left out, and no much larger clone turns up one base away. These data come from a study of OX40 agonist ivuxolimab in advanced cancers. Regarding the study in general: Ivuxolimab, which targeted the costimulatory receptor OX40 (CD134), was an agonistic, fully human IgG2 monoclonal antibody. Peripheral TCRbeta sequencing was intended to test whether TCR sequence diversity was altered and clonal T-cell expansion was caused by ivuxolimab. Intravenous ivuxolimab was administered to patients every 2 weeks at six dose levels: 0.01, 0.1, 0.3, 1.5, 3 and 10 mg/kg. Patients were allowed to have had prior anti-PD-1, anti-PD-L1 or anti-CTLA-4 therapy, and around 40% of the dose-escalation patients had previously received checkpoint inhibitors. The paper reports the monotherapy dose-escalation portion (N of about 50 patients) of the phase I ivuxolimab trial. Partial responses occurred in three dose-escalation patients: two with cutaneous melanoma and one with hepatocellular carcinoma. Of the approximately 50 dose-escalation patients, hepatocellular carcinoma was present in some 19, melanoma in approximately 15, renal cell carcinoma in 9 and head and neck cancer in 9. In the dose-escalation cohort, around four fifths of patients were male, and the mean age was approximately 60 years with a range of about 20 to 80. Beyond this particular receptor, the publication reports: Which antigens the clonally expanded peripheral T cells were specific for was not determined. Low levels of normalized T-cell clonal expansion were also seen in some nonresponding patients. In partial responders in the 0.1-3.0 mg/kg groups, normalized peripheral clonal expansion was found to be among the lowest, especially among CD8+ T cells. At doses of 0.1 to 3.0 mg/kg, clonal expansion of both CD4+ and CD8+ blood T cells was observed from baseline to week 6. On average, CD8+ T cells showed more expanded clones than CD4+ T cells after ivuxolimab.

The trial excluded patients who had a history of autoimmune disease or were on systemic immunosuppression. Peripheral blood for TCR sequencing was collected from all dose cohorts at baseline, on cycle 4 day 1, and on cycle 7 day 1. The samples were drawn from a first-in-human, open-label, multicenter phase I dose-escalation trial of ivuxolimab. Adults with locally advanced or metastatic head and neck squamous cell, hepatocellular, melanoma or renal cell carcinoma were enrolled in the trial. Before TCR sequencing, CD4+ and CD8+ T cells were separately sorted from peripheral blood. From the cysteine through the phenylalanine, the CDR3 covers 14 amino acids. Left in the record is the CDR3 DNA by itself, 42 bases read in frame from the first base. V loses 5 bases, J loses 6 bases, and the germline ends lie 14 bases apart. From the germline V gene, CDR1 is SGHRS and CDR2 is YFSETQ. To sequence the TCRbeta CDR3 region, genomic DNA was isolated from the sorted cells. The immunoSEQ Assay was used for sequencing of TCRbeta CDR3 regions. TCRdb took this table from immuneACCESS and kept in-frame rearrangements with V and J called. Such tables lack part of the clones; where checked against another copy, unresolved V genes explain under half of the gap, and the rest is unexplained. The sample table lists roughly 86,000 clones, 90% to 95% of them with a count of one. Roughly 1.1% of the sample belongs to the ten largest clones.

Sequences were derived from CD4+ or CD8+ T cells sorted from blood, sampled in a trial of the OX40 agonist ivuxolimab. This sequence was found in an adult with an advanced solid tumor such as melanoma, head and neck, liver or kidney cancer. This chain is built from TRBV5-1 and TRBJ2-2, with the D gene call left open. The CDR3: CASRPYSRSGELFF. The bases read TGCGCCAGCAGACCTTACTCCCGATCCGGGGAGCTGTTTTTT. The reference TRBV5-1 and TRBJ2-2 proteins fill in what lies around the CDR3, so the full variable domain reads KAGVTQTPRYLIKTRGQQVTLSCSPISGHRSVSWYQQTPGQGLQFLFEYFSETQRNKGNFPGRFSGRQFSNSRSEMNVSTLELGDSALYLCASRPYSRSGELFFGEGSRLTVL.